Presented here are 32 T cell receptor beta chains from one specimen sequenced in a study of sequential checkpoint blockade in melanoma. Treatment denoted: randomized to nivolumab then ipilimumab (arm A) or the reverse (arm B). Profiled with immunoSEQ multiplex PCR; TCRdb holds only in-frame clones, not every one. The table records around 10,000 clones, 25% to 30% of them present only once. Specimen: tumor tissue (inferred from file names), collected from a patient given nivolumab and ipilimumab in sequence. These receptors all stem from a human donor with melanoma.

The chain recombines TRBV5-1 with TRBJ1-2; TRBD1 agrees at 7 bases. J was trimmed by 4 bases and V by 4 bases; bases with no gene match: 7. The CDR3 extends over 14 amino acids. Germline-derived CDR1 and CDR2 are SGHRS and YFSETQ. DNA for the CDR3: TGCGCCAGCAGCCAACAGGGGCAAGCCTATGGCTACACCTTC. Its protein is CASSQQGQAYGYTF.

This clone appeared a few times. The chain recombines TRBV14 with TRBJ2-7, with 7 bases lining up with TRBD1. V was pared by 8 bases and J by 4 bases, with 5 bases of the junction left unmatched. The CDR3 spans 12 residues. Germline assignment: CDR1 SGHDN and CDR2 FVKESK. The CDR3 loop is CASGGQRYEQYF. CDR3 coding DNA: TGTGCCAGCGGGGGACAGAGATACGAGCAGTACTTC.

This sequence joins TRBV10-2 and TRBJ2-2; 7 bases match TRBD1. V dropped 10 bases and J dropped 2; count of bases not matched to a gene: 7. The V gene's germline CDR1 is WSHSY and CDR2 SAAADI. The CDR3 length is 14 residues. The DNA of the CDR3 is TGCGCCAACCACAGGGGACGAAACACCGGGGAGCTGTTTTTT. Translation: CANHRGRNTGELFF.

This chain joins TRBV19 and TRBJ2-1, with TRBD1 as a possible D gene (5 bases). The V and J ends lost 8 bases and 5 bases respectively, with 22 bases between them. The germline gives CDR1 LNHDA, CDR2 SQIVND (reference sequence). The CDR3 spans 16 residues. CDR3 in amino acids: CASRSSGFRPDNEQFF. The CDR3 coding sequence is TGTGCCAGTCGAAGCTCAGGGTTCCGCCCGGACAATGAGCAGTTCTTC.

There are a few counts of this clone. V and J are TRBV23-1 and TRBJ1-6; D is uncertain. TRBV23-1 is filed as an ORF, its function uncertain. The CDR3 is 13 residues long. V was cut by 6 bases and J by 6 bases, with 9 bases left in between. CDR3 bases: TGCGCCAGCAGCTTGAGAAGTAATTCACCCCTCCACTTT. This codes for CASSLRSNSPLHF.

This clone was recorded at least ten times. The CDR3 spells CASTPTGFRLYNEQFF. For the CDR3, the DNA is TGTGCCAGCACCCCAACAGGGTTTCGACTCTACAATGAGCAGTTCTTC. V and J are TRBV6-8 and TRBJ2-1, with D tentatively TRBD1 (6 bases). There are 16 residues in the CDR3. Germline CDR1 and CDR2: MNHGY and SAAAGT. Trimming shortened V by 7 bases and J by 3 bases, and 19 bases separated the two germline ends.

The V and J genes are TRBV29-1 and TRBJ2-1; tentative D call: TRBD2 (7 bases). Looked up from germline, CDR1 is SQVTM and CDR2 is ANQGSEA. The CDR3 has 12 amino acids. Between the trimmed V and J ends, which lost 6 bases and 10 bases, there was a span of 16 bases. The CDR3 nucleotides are TGCAGCGTAGCTGGGGGGGCCTTAGAGCAGTTCTTC. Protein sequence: CSVAGGALEQFF.

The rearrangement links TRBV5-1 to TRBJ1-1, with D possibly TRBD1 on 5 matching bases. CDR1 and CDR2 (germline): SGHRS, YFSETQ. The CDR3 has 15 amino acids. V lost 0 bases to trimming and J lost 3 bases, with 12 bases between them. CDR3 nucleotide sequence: TGCGCCAGCAGCTTGGTCATTGGAGGGGACACTGAAGCTTTCTTT. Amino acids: CASSLVIGGDTEAFF.

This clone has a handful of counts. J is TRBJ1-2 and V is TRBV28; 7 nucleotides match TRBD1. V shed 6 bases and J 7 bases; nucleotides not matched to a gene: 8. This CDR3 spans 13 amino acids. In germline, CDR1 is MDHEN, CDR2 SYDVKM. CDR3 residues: CASRLQGSPGYTF. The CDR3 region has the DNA TGTGCCAGCAGACTACAGGGGAGTCCTGGCTACACCTTC.

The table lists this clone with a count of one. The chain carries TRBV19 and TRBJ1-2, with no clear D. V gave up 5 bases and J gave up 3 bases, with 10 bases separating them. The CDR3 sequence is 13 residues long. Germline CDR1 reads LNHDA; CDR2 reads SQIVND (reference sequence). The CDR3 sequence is CASSALGDYGYTF. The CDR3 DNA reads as TGTGCCAGTAGTGCCCTTGGGGACTATGGCTACACCTTC.

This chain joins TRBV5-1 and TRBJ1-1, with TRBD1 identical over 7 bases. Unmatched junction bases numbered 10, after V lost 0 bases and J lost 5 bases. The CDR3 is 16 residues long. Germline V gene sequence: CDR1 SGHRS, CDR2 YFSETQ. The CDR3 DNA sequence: TGCGCCAGCAGCTTGGAGGGGGCCCAACAAGGGACTGAAGCTTTCTTT. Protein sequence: CASSLEGAQQGTEAFF.

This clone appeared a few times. CDR3 sequence: CASSQRGYNEQFF. In DNA, the CDR3 is TGTGCCAGTAGTCAAAGGGGATACAATGAGCAGTTCTTC. J is TRBJ2-1 and V is TRBV19; a possible D gene is TRBD1 (5 bases). The germline V gene has CDR1 LNHDA and CDR2 SQIVND (reference sequence). V was pared by 5 bases and J by 4 bases, with 9 bases between. The CDR3 loop spans 13 amino acids.

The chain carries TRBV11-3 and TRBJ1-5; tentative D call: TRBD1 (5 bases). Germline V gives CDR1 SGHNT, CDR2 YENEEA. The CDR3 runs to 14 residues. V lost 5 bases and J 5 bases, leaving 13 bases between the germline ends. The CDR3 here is CASSQSARDQPQHF. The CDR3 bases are TGTGCCAGCAGCCAGAGTGCCAGGGATCAGCCCCAGCATTTT.

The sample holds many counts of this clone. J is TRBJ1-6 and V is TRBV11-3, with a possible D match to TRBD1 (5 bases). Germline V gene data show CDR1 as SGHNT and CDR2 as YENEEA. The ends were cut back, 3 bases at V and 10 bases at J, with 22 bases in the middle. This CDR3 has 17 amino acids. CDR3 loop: CASSFPAHGRDGSPLHF. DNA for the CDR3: TGTGCCAGCAGCTTCCCCGCCCATGGCCGGGACGGATCACCCCTCCACTTT. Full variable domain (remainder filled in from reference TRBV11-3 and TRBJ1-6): EAGVVQSPRYKIIEKKQPVAFWCNPISGHNTLYWYLQNLGQGPELLIRYENEEAVDDSQLPKDRFSAERLKGVDSTLKIQPAELGDSAVYLCASSFPAHGRDGSPLHFGNGTRLTVT.

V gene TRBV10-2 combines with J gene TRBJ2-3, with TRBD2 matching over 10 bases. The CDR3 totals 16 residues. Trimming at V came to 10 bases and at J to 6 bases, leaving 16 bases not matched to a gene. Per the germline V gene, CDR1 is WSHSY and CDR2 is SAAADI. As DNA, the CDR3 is TGCGCCACCTCACGCCTACTAGCGGGGTTCATGGATACGCAGTATTTT. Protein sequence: CATSRLLAGFMDTQYF.

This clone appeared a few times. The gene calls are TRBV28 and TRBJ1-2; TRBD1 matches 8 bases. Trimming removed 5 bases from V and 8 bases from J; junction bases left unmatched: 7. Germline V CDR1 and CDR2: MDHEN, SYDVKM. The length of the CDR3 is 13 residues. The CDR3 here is CASSSGQGSGYTF. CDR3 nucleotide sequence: TGTGCCAGCAGTAGCGGACAGGGATCGGGCTACACCTTC.

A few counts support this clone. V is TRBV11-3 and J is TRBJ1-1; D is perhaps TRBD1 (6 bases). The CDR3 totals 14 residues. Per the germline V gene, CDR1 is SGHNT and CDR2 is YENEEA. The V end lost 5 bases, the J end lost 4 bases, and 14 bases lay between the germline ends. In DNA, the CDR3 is TGTGCCAGCAGCCCTAGAGGGGGTATCACTGAAGCTTTCTTT. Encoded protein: CASSPRGGITEAFF.

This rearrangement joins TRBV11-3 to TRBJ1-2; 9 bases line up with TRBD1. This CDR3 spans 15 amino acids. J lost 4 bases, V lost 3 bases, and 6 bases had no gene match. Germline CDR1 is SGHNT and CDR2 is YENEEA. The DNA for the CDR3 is TGTGCCAGCAGCTTGGCGGGACAGGGTACCTATGGCTACACCTTC. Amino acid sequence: CASSLAGQGTYGYTF.

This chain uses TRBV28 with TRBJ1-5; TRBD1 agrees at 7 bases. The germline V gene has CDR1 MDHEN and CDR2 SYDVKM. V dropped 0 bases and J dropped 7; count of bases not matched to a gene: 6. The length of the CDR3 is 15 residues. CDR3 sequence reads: CASSLWGRGQQPQHF. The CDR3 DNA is TGTGCCAGCAGTTTATGGGGGAGGGGGCAGCAGCCCCAGCATTTT.

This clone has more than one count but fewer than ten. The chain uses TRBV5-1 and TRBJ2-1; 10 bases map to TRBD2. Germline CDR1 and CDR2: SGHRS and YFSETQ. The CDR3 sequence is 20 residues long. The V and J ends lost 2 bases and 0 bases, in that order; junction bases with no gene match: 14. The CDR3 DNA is TGCGCCAGCAGCTTTGGTCCAGCGGGGGGGCCACGGAGCTCCTACAATGAGCAGTTCTTC. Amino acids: CASSFGPAGGPRSSYNEQFF. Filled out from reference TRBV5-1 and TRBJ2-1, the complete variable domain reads KAGVTQTPRYLIKTRGQQVTLSCSPISGHRSVSWYQQTPGQGLQFLFEYFSETQRNKGNFPGRFSGRQFSNSRSEMNVSTLELGDSALYLCASSFGPAGGPRSSYNEQFFGPGTRLTVL.

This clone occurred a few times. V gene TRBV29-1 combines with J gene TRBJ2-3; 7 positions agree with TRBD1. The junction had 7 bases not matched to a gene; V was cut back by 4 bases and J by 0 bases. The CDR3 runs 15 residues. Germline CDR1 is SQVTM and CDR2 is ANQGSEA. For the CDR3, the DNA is TGCAGCGTTGGAGGGGGCGAATCTAGCACAGATACGCAGTATTTT. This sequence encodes CSVGGGESSTDTQYF.

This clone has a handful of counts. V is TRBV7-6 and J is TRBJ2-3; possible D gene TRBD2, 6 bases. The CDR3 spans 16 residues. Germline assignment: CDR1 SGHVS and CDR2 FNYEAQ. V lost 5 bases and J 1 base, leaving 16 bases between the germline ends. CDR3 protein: CASSNIAGSRTDTQYF. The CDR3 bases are TGTGCCAGCAGCAATATCGCGGGGTCCCGCACAGATACGCAGTATTTT.

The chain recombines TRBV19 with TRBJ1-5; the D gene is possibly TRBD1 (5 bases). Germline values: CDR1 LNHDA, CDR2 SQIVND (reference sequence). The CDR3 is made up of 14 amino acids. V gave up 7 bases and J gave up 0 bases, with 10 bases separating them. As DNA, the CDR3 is TGTGCCAGTAACGGGGGAGGTAGCAATCAGCCCCAGCATTTT. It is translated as CASNGGGSNQPQHF.

DNA for the CDR3: TGTGCCATCAGCCTCACAGAGAGAGGGGAGCTGTTTTTT. It translates to CAISLTERGELFF. The J gene is TRBJ2-2, the V gene TRBV10-3; no reliable D call. This CDR3 is 13 amino acids long. The V gene's germline CDR1 is ENHRY and CDR2 SYGVKD. V was cut by 6 bases and J by 8 bases, with 13 bases left in between.

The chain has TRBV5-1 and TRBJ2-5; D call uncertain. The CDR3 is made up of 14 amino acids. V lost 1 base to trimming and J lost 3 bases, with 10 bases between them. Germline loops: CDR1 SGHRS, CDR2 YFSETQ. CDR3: CASSLRNPKETQYF. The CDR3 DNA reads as TGCGCCAGCAGCTTGAGGAATCCGAAAGAGACCCAGTACTTC.

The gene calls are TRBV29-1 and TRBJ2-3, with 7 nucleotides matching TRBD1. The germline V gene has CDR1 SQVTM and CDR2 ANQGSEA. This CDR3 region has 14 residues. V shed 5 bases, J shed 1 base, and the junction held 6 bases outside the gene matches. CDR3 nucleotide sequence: TGCAGCGTTACAGGGGAAGGGGGCACAGATACGCAGTATTTT. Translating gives CSVTGEGGTDTQYF.

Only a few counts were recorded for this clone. Here the CDR3 DNA reads TGTGCCAGCAGTCCCACCCTTGGGAACACTGAAGCTTTCTTT. Translation: CASSPTLGNTEAFF. The chain carries TRBV6-8 and TRBJ1-1; D ambiguous. The germline gives CDR1 MNHGY, CDR2 SAAAGT. This CDR3 has 14 amino acids. Deletions cut 5 bases from V and 1 base from J, with 11 bases between.

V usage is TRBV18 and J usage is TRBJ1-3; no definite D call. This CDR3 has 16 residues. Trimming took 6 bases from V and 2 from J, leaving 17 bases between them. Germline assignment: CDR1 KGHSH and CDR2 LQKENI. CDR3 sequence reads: CASSARRVGAGNTIYF. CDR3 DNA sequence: TGTGCCAGCTCGGCGCGGAGGGTCGGGGCTGGAAACACCATATATTTT.

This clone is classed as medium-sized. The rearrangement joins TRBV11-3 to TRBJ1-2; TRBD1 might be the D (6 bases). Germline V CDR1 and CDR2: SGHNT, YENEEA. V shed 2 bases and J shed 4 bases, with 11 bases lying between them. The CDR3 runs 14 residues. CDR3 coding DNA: TGTGCCAGCAGCTTAAGTTCCAGGGGCTATGGCTACACCTTC. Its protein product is CASSLSSRGYGYTF.

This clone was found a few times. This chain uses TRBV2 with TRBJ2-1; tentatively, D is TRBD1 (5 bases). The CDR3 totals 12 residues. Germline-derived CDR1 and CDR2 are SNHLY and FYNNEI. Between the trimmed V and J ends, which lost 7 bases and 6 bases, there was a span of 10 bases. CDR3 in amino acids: CASTAQGNEQFF. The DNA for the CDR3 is TGTGCCAGCACCGCTCAGGGCAATGAGCAGTTCTTC.

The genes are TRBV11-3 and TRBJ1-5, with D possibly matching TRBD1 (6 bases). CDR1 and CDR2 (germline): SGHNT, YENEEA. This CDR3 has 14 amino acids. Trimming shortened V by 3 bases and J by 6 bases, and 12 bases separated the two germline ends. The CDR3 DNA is TGTGCCAGCAGCTTGGAGGGCAGGGGTCAGCCCCAGCATTTT. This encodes CASSLEGRGQPQHF.

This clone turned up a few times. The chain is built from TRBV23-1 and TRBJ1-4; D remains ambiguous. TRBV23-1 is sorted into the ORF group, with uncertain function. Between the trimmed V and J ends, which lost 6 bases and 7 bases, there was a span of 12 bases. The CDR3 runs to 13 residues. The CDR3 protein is CASSQDWGEKLFF. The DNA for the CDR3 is TGCGCCAGCAGCCAAGATTGGGGTGAAAAACTGTTTTTT.